This paragraph reports one TCR beta chain. This clonotype was picked up many times. Its specific antigen is unknown. The sample holds no much larger clone one base away, and base qualities are not on file. The sample belongs to a study of T cells in Graves' hyperthyroidism and ophthalmopathy (dated 2019 in TCRdb). General notes on the study: Peripheral blood samples were taken at the time of initial diagnosis, prior to any treatment. To identify TCR V-J signatures that set the groups apart, the researchers used a discovery cohort of 100 or so patients, made up of roughly 45 with Graves' ophthalmopathy and approximately 57 with stable Graves' hyperthyroidism. Prospective prediction of ophthalmopathy was tested in an independent validation cohort consisting of fewer than 20 hyperthyroidism patients and around 17 patients who later progressed to ophthalmopathy. The 80 to 100 discovery patients were randomly divided into training and test sets at a 7:3 ratio. In several Graves' hyperthyroidism patients, the study also compared T-cell repertoires from thyroid tissue with T-cell repertoires from blood. Once sampling was done, hyperthyroidism patients were given methimazole at a starting dose of 30 mg daily, whereas ophthalmopathy patients were given high-dose intravenous methylprednisolone. According to the paper, TCR Vbeta CDR3 sequencing was carried out on around 140 peripheral blood samples, which came from approximately 43 ophthalmopathy, fewer than 80 hyperthyroidism and approximately 17 progressor patients.

TCR beta CDR3 regions were amplified from RNA transcripts. The first round of RT-PCR for the TCR CDR3 was performed with the HTBI primer set and the Qiagen OneStep RT-PCR kit. A second multiplex PCR round built the libraries, followed by size selection and purification. The libraries were sequenced on an Illumina HiSeq2000 using paired-end 100 bp reads. Per the authors' processing: SOAPnuke was used to process the raw data, with reads discarded if the reads contained adapters or uncalled bases, had a mean Phred below 15, or lacked an exact constant-primer or identifier match. COPE v1.2.5 was used to merge the high-quality paired reads, and each unique nucleotide sequence was defined as a clonotype. MiTCR v1.1 was used to align clonotypes to the IMGT TRBV, TRBD and TRBJ reference segments. Analysis was restricted to V-J combinations with a frequency above 0.0001, which covered about 99% of repertoires. A TCS score was defined as the ratio of F50 (clonal expansion) to E x V (chaos), with BLOSUM62-based TCRdist applied between CDR3 peptides within each V-J. Welch's t-statistics and random forest reduced roughly 530 V-J features to about 13, which were used in a naive Bayes classifier (R e1071). TCRdb reanalyzed the raw reads on its own, using fastp at Q25 for trimming and MiXCR for clone calling, and kept in-frame beta chains. Entries are consolidated by CDR3 protein sequence, retaining the most common genes and DNA. These V and J calls rely on TCRdb rather than the paper's analysis. Counted in this sample were approximately 590,000 distinct CDR3 sequences; about a sixth of them appeared once. The ten most abundant clones make up roughly 7.3% of the sample.

Stable Graves' hyperthyroidism was defined as the absence of progression to ophthalmopathy over 18 months of follow-up. Hyperthyroidism patients were aged 18 to 65 years and newly diagnosed, with disease duration of less than 2 months. The study excluded patients with uncontrolled infections, other autoimmune diseases, pregnancy or lactation. Diagnoses relied on clinical symptoms, serum thyroxine and TRAb, thyroid ultrasound and orbital computed tomography. PBMCs were separated from under 11 ml of fresh peripheral blood using Ficoll-Paque density gradient centrifugation. Total RNA was extracted using Trizol reagent, and RNA quality was assessed on an Agilent 2100 Bioanalyzer. Including the terminal cysteine and phenylalanine, the CDR3 comprises 13 residues. Only CDR3 DNA remains: 39 bases, in frame from the first base. V and J lose 5 bases and 2 bases, and a span of 10 bases separates them. CDR1 and CDR2 (GTSNPN, SVGIG) derive from the germline V gene (reference sequence).

The investigation overall reported the following: No statistical method was used to set the sample size in advance, and investigators knew the group allocation. Ophthalmopathy was separated from stable hyperthyroidism by a 13 V-J signature model, with over 85% sensitivity and 81% to 83% specificity obtained in cross-validation and 80%/75% obtained in testing. In validation, progression to ophthalmopathy was predicted by the model with almost 71% sensitivity and 72.22% specificity, a median of about 6.8 months before onset. Most expanded thyroid clonotypes (frequency above 0.001) were also detected in blood, suggesting blood repertoires may reflect thyroid immune responses.

Sequenced input: blood. The origin of this receptor is a woman in her twenties or thirties with Graves' hyperthyroidism. This sequence uses TRBV30 and TRBJ2-1; the D assignment is uncertain and may be TRBD1 or TRBD2, with 6 bases supporting each. The sequence in DNA is TGTGCCTGGGACGGGGGCCCCTACAATGAGCAGTTCTTC. Its protein is CAWDGGPYNEQFF.